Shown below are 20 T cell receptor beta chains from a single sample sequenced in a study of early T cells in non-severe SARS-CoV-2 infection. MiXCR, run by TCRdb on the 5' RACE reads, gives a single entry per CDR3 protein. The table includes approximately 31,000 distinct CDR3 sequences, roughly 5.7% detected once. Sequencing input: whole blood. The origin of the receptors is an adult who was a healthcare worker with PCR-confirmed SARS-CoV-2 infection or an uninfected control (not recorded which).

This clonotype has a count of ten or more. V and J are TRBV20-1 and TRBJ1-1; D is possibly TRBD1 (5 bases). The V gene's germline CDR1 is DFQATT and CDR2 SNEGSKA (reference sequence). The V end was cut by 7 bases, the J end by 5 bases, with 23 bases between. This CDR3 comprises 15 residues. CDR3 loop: CSVAPRGDVWTEAFF. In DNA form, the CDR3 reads TGCAGTGTTGCGCCCCGGGGGGATGTTTGGACTGAAGCTTTCTTT.

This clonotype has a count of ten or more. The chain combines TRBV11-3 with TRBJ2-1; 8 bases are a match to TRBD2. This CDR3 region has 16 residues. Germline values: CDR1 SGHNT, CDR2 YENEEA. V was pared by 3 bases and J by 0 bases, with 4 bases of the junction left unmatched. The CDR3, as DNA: TGTGCCAGCAGCTTGCATGGGACTAGCTCCTACAATGAGCAGTTCTTC. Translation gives CASSLHGTSSYNEQFF.

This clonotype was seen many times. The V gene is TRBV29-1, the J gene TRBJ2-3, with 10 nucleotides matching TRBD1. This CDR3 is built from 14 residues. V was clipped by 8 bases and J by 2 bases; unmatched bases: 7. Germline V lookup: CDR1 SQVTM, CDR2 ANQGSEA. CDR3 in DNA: TGCAGCATCCGGGACAGGGGTTACACAGATACGCAGTATTTT. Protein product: CSIRDRGYTDTQYF.

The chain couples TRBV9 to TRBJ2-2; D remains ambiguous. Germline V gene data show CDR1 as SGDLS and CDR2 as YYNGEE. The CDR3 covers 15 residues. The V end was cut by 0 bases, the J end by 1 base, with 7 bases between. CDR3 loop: CASSVDQENTGELFF. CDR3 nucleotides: TGTGCCAGCAGCGTAGATCAGGAGAACACCGGGGAGCTGTTTTTT. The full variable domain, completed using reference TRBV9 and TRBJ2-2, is DSGVTQTPKHLITATGQRVTLRCSPRSGDLSVYWYQQSLDQGLQFLIQYYNGEERAKGNILERFSAQQFPDLHSELNLSSLELGDSALYFCASSVDQENTGELFFGEGSRLTVL.

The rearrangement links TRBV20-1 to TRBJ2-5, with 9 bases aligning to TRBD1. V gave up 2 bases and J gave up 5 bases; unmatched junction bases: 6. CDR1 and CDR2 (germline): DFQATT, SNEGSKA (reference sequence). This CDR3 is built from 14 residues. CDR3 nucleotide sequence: TGCAGTGCTAGACCGGGACAGGGCGAGGAGACCCAGTACTTC. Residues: CSARPGQGEETQYF.

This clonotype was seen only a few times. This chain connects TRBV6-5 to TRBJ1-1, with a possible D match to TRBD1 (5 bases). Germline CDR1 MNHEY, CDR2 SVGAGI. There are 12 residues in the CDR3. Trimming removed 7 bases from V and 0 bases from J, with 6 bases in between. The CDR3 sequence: CASIGVNTEAFF. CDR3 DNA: TGTGCCAGCATAGGGGTGAACACTGAAGCTTTCTTT.

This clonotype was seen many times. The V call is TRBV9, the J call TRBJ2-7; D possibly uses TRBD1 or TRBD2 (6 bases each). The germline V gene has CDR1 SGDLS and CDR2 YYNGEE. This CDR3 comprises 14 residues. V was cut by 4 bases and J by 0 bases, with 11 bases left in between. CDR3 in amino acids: CASSPGGYSYEQYF. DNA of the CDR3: TGTGCCAGCAGCCCCGGGGGCTACTCCTACGAGCAGTACTTC.

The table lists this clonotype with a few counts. CDR3 coding DNA: TGTGCCAGCAGCCCCAGGACCCAAGAGACCCAGTACTTC. Amino acid sequence: CASSPRTQETQYF. The chain joins TRBV27 to TRBJ2-5; D unresolved. Deletions cut 6 bases from V and 1 base from J, with 9 bases between. In germline, CDR1 is MNHEY, CDR2 SMNVEV (reference sequence). The CDR3 has 13 residues.

This chain's CDR3 is CASSPGGQPDTQYF. CDR3 DNA sequence: TGTGCCAGCTCACCAGGGGGTCAACCAGATACGCAGTATTTT. V gene TRBV18 combines with J gene TRBJ2-3; D assignment may be TRBD1 or TRBD2 (5 bases each). V was cut by 2 bases and J by 4 bases, with 10 bases left in between. This CDR3 spans 14 amino acids. CDR1 is KGHSH and CDR2 is LQKENI in the germline V gene.

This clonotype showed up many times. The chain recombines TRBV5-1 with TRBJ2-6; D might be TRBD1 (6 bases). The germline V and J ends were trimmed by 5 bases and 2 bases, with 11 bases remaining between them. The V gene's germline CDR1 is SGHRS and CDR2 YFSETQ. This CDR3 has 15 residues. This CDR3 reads CASSPQGTGANVLTF. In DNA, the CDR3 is TGCGCCAGCAGTCCACAGGGCACTGGGGCCAACGTCCTGACTTTC. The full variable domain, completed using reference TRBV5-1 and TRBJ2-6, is KAGVTQTPRYLIKTRGQQVTLSCSPISGHRSVSWYQQTPGQGLQFLFEYFSETQRNKGNFPGRFSGRQFSNSRSEMNVSTLELGDSALYLCASSPQGTGANVLTFGAGSRLTVL.

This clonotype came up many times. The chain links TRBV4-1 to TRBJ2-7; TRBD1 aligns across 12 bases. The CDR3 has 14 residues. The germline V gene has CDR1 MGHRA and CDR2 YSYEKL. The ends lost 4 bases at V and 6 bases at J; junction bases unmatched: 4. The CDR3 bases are TGCGCCAGCAGCCTGGGGACAGGGGGCGCCGAGCAGTACTTC. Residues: CASSLGTGGAEQYF.

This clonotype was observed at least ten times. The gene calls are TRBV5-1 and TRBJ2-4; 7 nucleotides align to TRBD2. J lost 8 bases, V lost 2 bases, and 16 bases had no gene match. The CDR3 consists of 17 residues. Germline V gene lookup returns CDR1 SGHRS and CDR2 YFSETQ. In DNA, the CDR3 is TGCGCCAGCAGCTTACTAGGACTAGGCGATACCGGGTACATTCAGTACTTC. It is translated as CASSLLGLGDTGYIQYF.

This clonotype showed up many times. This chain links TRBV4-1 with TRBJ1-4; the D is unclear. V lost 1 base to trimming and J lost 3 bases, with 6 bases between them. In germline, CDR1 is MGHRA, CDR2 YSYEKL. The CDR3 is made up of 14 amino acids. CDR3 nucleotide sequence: TGCGCCAGCAGCCAAGGGGTTGCTAATGAAAAACTGTTTTTT. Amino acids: CASSQGVANEKLFF.

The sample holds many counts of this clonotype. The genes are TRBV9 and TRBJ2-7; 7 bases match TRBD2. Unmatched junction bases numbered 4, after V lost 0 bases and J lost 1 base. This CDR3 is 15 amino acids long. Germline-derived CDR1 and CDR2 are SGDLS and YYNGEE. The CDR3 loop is CASSVGGSGSYEQYF. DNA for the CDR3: TGTGCCAGCAGCGTAGGCGGGAGTGGTTCCTACGAGCAGTACTTC.

CDR3 region: CATHLGLAGPFTGELFF. The CDR3 DNA sequence: TGTGCCACCCACTTGGGACTAGCGGGGCCATTCACCGGGGAGCTGTTTTTT. The rearrangement joins TRBV10-3 to TRBJ2-2; TRBD2 aligns across 13 bases. V trimming: 10 bases; J trimming: 4 bases; junction bases outside the gene matches: 12. The germline V gene encodes CDR1 ENHRY and CDR2 SYGVKD. The CDR3 contains 17 residues.

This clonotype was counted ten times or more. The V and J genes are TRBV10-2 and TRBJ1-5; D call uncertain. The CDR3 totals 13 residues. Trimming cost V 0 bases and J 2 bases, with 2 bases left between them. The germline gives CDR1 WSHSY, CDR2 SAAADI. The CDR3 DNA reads TGCGCCAGCAGTGAGTCCCGCAATCAGCCCCAGCATTTT. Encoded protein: CASSESRNQPQHF.

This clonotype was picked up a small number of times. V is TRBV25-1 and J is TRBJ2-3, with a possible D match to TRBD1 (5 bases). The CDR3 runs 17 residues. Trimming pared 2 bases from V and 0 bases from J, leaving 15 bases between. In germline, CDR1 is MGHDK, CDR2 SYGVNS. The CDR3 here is CASSETLVTASTDTQYF. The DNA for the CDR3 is TGTGCCAGCAGTGAAACTTTAGTGACAGCCAGCACAGATACGCAGTATTTT.

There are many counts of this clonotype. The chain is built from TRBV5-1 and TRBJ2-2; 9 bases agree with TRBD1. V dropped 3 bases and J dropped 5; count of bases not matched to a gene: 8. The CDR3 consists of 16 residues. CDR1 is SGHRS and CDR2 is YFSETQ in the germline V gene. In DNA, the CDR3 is TGCGCCAGCAGCTCCAGTCCCGGGACAGGGACCGGGGAGCTGTTTTTT. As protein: CASSSSPGTGTGELFF.

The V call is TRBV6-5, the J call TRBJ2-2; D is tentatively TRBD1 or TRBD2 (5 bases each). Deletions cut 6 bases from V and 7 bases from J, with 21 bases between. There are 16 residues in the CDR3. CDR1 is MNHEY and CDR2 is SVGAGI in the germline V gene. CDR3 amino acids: CASRTSEQRGGGELFF. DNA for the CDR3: TGTGCCAGCAGGACATCGGAACAGAGGGGCGGCGGGGAGCTGTTTTTT.

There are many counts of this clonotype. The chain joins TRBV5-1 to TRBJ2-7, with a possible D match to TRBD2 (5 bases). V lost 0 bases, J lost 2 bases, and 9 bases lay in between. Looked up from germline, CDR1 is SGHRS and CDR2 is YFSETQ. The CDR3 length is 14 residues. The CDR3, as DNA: TGCGCCAGCAGCTTGGACGGGAACACCTACGAGCAGTACTTC. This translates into CASSLDGNTYEQYF.